This record looks at one T cell receptor beta chain sequence and its context. Its specificity is not known. TCRdb ran MiXCR on the 5' RACE reads and lists one entry per CDR3 protein. The sample contains 260,000 or so distinct CDR3 sequences, 6.5% to 9% of which appear only once. The sample originates from a study of identical twins. Findings and limits, study-wide: In cord blood, abundant beta clonotypes had fewer insertions; memory showed no trend. There is a chance that invariant MAIT and iNKT cells partially muddied zero-insertion analyses. Recombination models fit unrelated individuals' TCR alpha sharing but underestimated twins'.

These records were also assigned to another study, of yellow fever vaccine responses in identical twins.

Material for sequencing was CD8+ T cells sorted from blood. The TCR was taken from a woman aged 18-30 years in good health.

The CDR3 DNA follows: TGTGCCACCTCCGGAGATGGGCGCAATGAGCAGTTCTTC. This codes for CATSGDGRNEQFF. V usage is TRBV24-1 and J usage is TRBJ2-1, with D hard to call. The CDR3 sequence is 13 residues long. V lost 9 bases and J lost 6, with 14 bases in between. The germline gives CDR1 KGHDR, CDR2 SFDVKD.